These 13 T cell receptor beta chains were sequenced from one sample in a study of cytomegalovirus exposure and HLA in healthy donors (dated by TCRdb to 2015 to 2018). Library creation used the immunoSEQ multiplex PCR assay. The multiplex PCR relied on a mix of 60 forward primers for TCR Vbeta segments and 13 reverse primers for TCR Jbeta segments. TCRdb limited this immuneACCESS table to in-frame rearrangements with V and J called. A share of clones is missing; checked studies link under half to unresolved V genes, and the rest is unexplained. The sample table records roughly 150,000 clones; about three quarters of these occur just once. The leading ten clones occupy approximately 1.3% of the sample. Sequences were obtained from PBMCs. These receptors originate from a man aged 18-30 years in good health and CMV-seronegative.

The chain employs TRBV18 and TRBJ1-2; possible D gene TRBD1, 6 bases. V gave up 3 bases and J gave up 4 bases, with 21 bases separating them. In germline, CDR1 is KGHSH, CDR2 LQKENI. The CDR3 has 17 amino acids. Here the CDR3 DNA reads TGTGCCAGCTCACCCCAGGACAGCCAAGTACAATTCTATGGCTACACCTTC. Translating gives CASSPQDSQVQFYGYTF.

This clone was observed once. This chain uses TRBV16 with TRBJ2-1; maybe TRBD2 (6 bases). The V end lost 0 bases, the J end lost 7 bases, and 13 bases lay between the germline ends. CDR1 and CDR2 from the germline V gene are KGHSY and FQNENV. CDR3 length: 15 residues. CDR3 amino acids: CASSQSGSGLNEQFF. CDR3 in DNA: TGTGCCAGCAGCCAATCGGGGAGCGGGCTTAATGAGCAGTTCTTC.

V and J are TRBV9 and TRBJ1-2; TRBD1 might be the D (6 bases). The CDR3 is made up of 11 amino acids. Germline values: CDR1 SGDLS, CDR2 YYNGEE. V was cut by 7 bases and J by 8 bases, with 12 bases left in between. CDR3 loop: CASGRGRGYTF. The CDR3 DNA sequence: TGTGCCAGCGGCAGGGGAAGGGGCTACACCTTC.

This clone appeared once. The CDR3 region is CASSLEGWGGEAFF. In nucleotides, the CDR3 is TGCGCCAGCAGCTTGGAGGGGTGGGGCGGTGAAGCTTTCTTT. The gene calls are TRBV5-1 and TRBJ1-1; D is perhaps TRBD1 (5 bases). The V gene lost 0 bases and the J gene lost 7 bases, with 13 bases spanning the gap. CDR3 length: 14 amino acids. The germline CDR1 and CDR2 sequences are SGHRS and YFSETQ.

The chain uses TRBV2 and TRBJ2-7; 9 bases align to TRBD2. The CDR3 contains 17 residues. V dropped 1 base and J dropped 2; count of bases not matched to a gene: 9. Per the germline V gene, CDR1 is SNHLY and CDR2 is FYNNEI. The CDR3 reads CASSEGGWLAGTYEQYF. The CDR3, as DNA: TGTGCCAGCAGTGAAGGTGGGTGGCTAGCGGGAACCTACGAGCAGTACTTC.

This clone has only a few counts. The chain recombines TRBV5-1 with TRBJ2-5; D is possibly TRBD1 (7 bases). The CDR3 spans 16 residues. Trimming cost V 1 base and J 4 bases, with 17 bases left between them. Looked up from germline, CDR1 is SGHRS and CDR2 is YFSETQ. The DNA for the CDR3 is TGCGCCAGCAGCTTGAGGTCCCAGGGGGGATTAGAGACCCAGTACTTC. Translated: CASSLRSQGGLETQYF.

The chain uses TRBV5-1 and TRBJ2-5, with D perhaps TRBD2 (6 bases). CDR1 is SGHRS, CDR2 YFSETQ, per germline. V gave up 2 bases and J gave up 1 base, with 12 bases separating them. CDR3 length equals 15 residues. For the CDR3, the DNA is TGCGCCAGCAGCTTCGGCGGGGCTGGCCAAGAGACCCAGTACTTC. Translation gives CASSFGGAGQETQYF.

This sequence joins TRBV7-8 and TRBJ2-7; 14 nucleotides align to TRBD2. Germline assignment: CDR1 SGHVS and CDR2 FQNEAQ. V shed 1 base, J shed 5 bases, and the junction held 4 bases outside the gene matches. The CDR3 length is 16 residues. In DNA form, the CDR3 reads TGTGCCAGCAGCTTAGGGACTAGCGGGAGGACGGACGAGCAGTACTTC. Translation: CASSLGTSGRTDEQYF. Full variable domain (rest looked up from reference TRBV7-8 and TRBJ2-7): GAGVSQSPRYKVAKRGQDVALRCDPISGHVSLFWYQQALGQGPEFLTYFQNEAQLDKSGLPSDRFFAERPEGSVSTLKIQRTQQEDSAVYLCASSLGTSGRTDEQYFGPGTRLTVT.

CDR3 amino acids: CASSEQRGQGFYGYTF. DNA for the CDR3: TGTGCCAGCAGTGAACAAAGGGGGCAGGGATTCTATGGCTACACCTTC. The gene calls are TRBV6-1 and TRBJ1-2; 7 nucleotides agree with TRBD1. After removal of 2 bases from V and 4 bases from J, the junction contained 10 bases not matched to a gene. This CDR3 region has 16 residues. Germline values: CDR1 MNHNS, CDR2 SASEGT.

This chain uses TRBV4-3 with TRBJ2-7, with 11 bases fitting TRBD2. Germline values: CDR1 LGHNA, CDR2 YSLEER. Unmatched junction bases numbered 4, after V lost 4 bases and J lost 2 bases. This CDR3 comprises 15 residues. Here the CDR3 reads CASSLAGGHPYEQYF. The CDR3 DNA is TGCGCCAGCAGCCTAGCGGGAGGGCATCCCTACGAGCAGTACTTC.

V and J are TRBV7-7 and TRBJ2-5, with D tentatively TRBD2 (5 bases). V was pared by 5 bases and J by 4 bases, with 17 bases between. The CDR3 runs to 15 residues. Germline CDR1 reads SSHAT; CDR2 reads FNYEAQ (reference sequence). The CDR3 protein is CASSTGRAEAETQYF. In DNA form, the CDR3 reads TGTGCCAGCAGCACGGGAAGGGCGGAGGCAGAGACCCAGTACTTC.

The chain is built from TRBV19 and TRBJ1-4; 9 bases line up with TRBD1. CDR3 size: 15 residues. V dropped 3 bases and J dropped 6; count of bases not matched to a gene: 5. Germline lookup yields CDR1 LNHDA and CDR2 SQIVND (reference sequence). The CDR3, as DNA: TGTGCCAGTAGTATTGGGACAGGGCTATATGAAAAACTGTTTTTT. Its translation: CASSIGTGLYEKLFF.

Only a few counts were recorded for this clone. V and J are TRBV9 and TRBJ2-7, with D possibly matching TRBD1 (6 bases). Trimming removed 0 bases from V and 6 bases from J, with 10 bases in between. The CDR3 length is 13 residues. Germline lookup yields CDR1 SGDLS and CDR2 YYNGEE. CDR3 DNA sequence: TGTGCCAGCAGCGTAGGTGGGGGCACCGAGCAGTACTTC. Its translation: CASSVGGGTEQYF.